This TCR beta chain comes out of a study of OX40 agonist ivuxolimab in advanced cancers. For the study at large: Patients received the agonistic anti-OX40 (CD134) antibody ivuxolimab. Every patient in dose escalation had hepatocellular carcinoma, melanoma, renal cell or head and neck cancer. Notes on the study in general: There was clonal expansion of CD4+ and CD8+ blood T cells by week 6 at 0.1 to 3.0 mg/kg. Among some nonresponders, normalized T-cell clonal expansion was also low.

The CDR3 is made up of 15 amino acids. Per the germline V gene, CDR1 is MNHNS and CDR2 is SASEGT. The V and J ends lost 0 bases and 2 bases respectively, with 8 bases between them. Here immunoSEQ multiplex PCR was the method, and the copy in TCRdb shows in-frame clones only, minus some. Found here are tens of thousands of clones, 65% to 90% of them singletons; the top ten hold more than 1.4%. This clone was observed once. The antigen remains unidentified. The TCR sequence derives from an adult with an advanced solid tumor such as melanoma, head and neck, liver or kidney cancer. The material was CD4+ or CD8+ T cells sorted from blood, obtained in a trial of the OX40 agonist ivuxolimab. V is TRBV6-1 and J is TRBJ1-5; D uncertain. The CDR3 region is CASSEATGGNQPQHF. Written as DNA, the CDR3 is TGTGCCAGCAGTGAAGCTACCGGGGGCAATCAGCCCCAGCATTTT.